The 4 T cell receptor beta chains presented below share a single source sample, sequenced in a study of blood T cell repertoires in COVID-19. Generated by immunoSEQ multiplex PCR, the TCRdb table keeps only in-frame clones and is missing some. The repertoire has about 190,000 clones, around 80% of them found once; the top ten carry 2.5% to 3.5%. Input material: peripheral blood. All receptors come from a woman aged 80 or over with active or convalescent COVID-19.

This clone was seen a single time. This chain joins TRBV24-1 and TRBJ2-3, with 7 bases lining up with TRBD1. Germline CDR1 is KGHDR and CDR2 is SFDVKD. Trimming cost V 6 bases and J 7 bases; bases outside gene matches: 3. The CDR3 contains 12 residues. The CDR3 DNA reads as TGTGCCACCAGTTCAGGGGGTAATACGCAGTATTTT. This translates into CATSSGGNTQYF.

The CDR3 sequence is CASSFLDSYNSPLHF. DNA for the CDR3: TGTGCCAGCAGCTTTTTAGACTCCTATAATTCACCCCTCCACTTT. This chain joins TRBV5-5 and TRBJ1-6; D is undetermined. V was shortened by 2 bases and J by 0 bases, with 6 bases between the two germline ends. The CDR3 runs 15 residues. Per germline, CDR1 SGHKS and CDR2 YYEKEE (reference sequence).

CDR3 bases: TGTGCCACTACGGAAACAGGGGGCTCTGGAAACACCATATATTTT. Translated: CATTETGGSGNTIYF. The chain employs TRBV19 and TRBJ1-3; the match to TRBD1 covers 8 bases. Germline V gives CDR1 LNHDA, CDR2 SQIVND (reference sequence). The CDR3 runs to 15 residues. The V segment lost 10 bases and the J segment 0 bases; nucleotides outside the gene matches: 8.

A single count supports this clone. The chain uses TRBV30 and TRBJ2-7; a possible D gene is TRBD2 (6 bases). The CDR3 runs 15 residues. Trimming pared 4 bases from V and 0 bases from J, leaving 16 bases between. In germline, CDR1 is GTSNPN, CDR2 SVGIG (reference sequence). The CDR3 region is CAWKSTGTASYEQYF. The CDR3 DNA is TGTGCCTGGAAATCGACCGGGACTGCCTCCTACGAGCAGTACTTC.